This T cell receptor (beta chain) derives from a study of cytomegalovirus exposure and HLA in healthy donors. Findings of the study overall: TCR association rates varied by HLA locus in a later analysis, with DRB1 highest and HLA-C lowest. Among the CMV-associated chains, a few were confirmed in vitro as specific for CMV antigens. Further analysis, carried out later, found HLA-associated TCR beta chains more clonally expanded than equally common other chains.

Both 60 Vbeta primers and 13 Jbeta primers went into the PCR. Here immunoSEQ multiplex PCR was the method, and the copy in TCRdb shows in-frame clones only, minus some. The sample yields 180,000 or so clones, 78% seen once. Comments on this clone: Its antigen is undetermined.

This clonotype was sampled from a female donor in good health and CMV-seronegative. The sequenced material came from PBMCs.

The CDR3, as DNA: TGTGCCAGCAGTGTTCAGGATTCACCCCTCCACTTT. Protein: CASSVQDSPLHF. The chain is built from TRBV2 and TRBJ1-6; D is ambiguous. Germline V gene data show CDR1 as SNHLY and CDR2 as FYNNEI. V lost 4 bases and J 8 bases, leaving 6 bases between the germline ends. This CDR3 spans 12 amino acids. The full variable domain, its missing parts supplied by reference TRBV2 and TRBJ1-6, is EPEVTQTPSHQVTQMGQEVILRCVPISNHLYFYWYRQILGQKVEFLVSFYNNEISEKSEIFDDQFSVERPDGSNFTLKIRSTKLEDSAMYFCASSVQDSPLHFGNGTRLTVT.